The clone carrying this T cell receptor (beta chain) has more than one count but fewer than ten. Trimming cost V 3 bases and J 0 bases, with 12 bases left between them. Germline V CDR1 and CDR2: SQVTM, ANQGSEA. The CDR3 is made up of 14 amino acids. The sample originates from a study of blood T cells in healthy people across ages. The use of a sample-barcoded 5' primer and a J-beta primer mix characterized a second PCR of about 7 to 12 cycles. TCRdb analysed the 5' RACE reads with MiXCR anew, one entry per CDR3 protein. This sample yields about 2 million distinct CDR3 sequences, of which 40% to 55% are seen a single time; over 2% belongs to the top ten.

The receptor was derived from a woman aged 40 to 49 in good health. The V gene is TRBV29-1, the J gene TRBJ2-7; D uncertain. Sequenced sample: blood. CDR3 residues: CSVDLGSSSYEQYF. The CDR3 DNA reads as TGCAGCGTTGATTTGGGATCGAGCTCCTACGAGCAGTACTTC.